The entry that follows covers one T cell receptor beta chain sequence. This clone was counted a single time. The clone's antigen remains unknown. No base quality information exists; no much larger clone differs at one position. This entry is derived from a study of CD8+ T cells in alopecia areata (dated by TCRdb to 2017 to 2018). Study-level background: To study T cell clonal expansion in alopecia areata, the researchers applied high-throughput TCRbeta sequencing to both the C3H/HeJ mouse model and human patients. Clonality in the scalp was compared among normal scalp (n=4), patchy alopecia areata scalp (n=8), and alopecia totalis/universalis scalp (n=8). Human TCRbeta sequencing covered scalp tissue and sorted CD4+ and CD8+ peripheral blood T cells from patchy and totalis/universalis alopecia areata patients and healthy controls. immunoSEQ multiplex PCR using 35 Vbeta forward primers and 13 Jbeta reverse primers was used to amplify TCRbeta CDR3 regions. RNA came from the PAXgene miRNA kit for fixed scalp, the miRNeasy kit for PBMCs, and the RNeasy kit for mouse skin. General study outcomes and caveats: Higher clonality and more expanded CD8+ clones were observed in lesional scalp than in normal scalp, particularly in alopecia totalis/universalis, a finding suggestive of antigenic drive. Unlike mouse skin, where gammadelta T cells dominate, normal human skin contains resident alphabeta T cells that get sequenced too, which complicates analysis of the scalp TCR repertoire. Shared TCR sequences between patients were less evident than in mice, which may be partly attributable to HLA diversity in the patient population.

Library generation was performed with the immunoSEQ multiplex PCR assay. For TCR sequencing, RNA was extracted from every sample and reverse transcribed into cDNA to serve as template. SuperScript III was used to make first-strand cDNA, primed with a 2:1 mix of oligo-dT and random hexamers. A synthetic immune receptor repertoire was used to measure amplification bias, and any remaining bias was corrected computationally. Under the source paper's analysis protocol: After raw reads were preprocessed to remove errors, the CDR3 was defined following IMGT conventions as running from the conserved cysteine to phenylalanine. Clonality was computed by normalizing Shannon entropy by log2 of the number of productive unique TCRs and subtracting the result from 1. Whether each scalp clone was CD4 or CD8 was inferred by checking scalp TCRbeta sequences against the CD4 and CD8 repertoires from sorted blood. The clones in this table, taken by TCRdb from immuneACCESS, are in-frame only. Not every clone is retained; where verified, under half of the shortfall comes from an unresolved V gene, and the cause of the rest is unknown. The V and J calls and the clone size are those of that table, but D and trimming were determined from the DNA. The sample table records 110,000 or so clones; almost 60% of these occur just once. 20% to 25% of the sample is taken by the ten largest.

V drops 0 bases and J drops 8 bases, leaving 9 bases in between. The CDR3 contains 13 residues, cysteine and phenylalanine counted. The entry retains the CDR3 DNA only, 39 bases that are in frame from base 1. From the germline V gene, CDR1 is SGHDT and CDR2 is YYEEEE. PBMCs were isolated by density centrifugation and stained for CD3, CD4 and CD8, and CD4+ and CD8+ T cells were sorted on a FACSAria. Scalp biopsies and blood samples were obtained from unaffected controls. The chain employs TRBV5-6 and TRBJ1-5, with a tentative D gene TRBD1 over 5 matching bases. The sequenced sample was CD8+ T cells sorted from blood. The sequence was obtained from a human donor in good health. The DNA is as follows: TGTGCCAGCAGCTTGGCCCCGGGGGAGCCCCAGCATTTT. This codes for CASSLAPGEPQHF.